The clone carrying this T cell receptor beta chain was counted a single time. What it recognizes is unknown. Germline is not matched at one junction end, which may reflect a read error. CD4+ cells underwent separation, giving CD45RA+ naive and CD45RA-negative memory subsets. This sample was included in a study of shared clonotypes between healthy human individuals. The study, taken as a whole, reports: Clonotype sharing among donors, it was expected, would be affected by sequencing depth.

This table comes from immunoSEQ multiplex PCR, and its TCRdb copy is limited to in-frame clones, with some not included. The sample has 600,000 to 700,000 clones; around four fifths are singletons. CDR1 is ENHRY and CDR2 is SYGVKD in the germline V gene. This CDR3 contains 12 residues. This chain uses TRBV10-3 with TRBJ1-1; D is possibly TRBD1 (5 bases). The TCR sequence derives from a woman aged 25 to 39 in good health. The sample comprised memory CD4+ T cells sorted from blood. Subset reported: CD45RA-negative fraction. CDR3 nucleotide sequence: TGTGCCTTCAGGGACGAGAACACTGAAGCTTTCTTT. Its translation is CAFRDENTEAFF.